One sample yielded the 2 T cell receptor beta chains listed below, sequenced in a study of response to subunit inactivated influenza vaccine. TCRdb passed the RT-PCR reads through MiXCR, listing each CDR3 protein once. Of roughly 670,000 distinct CDR3 sequences in the sample, approximately 14% were seen once. The sequencing here drew on PBMCs from blood, taken 14 days before vaccination. All receptors come from a man in his forties or fifties who received an inactivated influenza vaccine.

This clonotype has just a few counts. The chain joins TRBV9 to TRBJ2-3; possibly TRBD2 for D (5 bases). Per germline, CDR1 SGDLS and CDR2 YYNGEE. This CDR3 spans 15 amino acids. The germline V and J ends were trimmed by 2 bases and 4 bases, with 14 bases remaining between them. The CDR3 nucleotides are TGTGCCAGCAGCGTCCGGGGTACAGCCCCAGATACGCAGTATTTT. Translating it yields CASSVRGTAPDTQYF. Combining the CDR3 with reference TRBV9 and TRBJ2-3 gives the whole variable domain DSGVTQTPKHLITATGQRVTLRCSPRSGDLSVYWYQQSLDQGLQFLIQYYNGEERAKGNILERFSAQQFPDLHSELNLSSLELGDSALYFCASSVRGTAPDTQYFGPGTRLTVL.

The rearrangement links TRBV5-1 to TRBJ2-1; 7 bases agree with TRBD2. The CDR3 has 17 amino acids. V lost 0 bases to trimming and J lost 0 bases; unmatched junction nucleotides: 6. Germline lookup yields CDR1 SGHRS and CDR2 YFSETQ. This chain's CDR3 is CASSLVWGGSSYNEQFF. CDR3 bases: TGCGCCAGCAGCTTGGTGTGGGGCGGGAGCTCCTACAATGAGCAGTTCTTC.